This T cell receptor (beta chain) was captured in a study of T cell clonality in common variable immunodeficiency. This clone was seen more than once but under ten times. The antigen remains undetermined. With the read ending 3 residues before the CDR3 end, the germline J gene is used to fill in that end. Method: immunoSEQ multiplex PCR; TCRdb's copy keeps in-frame clones and lacks some. The repertoire yields about 8,000 clones, none seen only once; the top ten contain 20% to 25%. This CDR3 spans 13 amino acids. Germline CDR1 and CDR2: SEHNR and FQNEAQ (reference sequence). V gave up 5 bases and J gave up 7 bases; unmatched junction bases: 4. Whole-study results and caveats: Reportedly, TCR beta sequences from common variable immunodeficiency showed fewer deletions and N-nucleotide insertions.

Blood came from CVID subjects not ill and not taking immunomodulatory or immunosuppressive medication. The sequencing input was peripheral blood mononuclear cells. This sequence was found in a human donor with common variable immunodeficiency. The rearrangement joins TRBV7-9 to TRBJ1-2, with 10 bases aligning to TRBD1. The CDR3 bases that were read are TGTGCCAGCAGCCGAGACAGGGGGCTTGGC. Translating it yields CASSRDRGLG. The whole CDR3 sequence reads CASSRDRGLGYTF. The complete variable domain, with remaining parts taken from reference TRBV7-9 and TRBJ1-2, reads DTGVSQNPRHKITKRGQNVTFRCDPISEHNRLYWYRQTLGQGPEFLTYFQNEAQLEKSRLLSDRFSAERPKGSFSTLEIQRTEQGDSAMYLCASSRDRGLGYTFGSGTRLTVV.